The rows below give T cell receptor beta chains drawn from one sample of a study of human T cells and chemical hapten exposure. Each CDR3 protein gets one entry after TCRdb re-called the RACE reads with MiXCR. The sample contains roughly 380,000 distinct CDR3 sequences, roughly 6% of which appear only once. The source was whole blood, collected in connection with sensitization to the hapten diphenylcyclopropenone (DPC). The receptors here all came from a woman younger than 35 with alopecia areata. Some clones in this sample may be carry-over from other donors' samples. The CDR3 runs from the conserved cysteine through the conserved F or W. The D gene is left open where the match is weak. Size is omitted from some rows. Given values are once, few, many or a class for expanded clones.

d_gene | j_gene | abundance | v_gene | CDR3aa
TRBD1 | TRBJ1-4 | many | TRBV4-2 | CASSQESDRAGGEKLFF
TRBD1 | TRBJ2-5 | many | TRBV20-1 | CSAPGWTGRETQYF
NA | TRBJ2-7 | NA | TRBV6-5 | CASSYGTTFSSYEQYF
TRBD2 | TRBJ2-5 | many | TRBV10-2 | CASTGTSRSETQYF
TRBD1 | TRBJ1-1 | few | TRBV29-1 | CSVGEGARNTEAFF
NA | TRBJ2-1 | many | TRBV7-9 | CASSSSPGADEQFF
NA | TRBJ1-2 | NA | TRBV7-9 | CASSPDSSLYGYTF
TRBD1 | TRBJ2-2 | once | TRBV12-5 | CASGLVPQGAYTGELFF
TRBD1 | TRBJ2-4 | NA | TRBV7-9 | CASSLADRGPAKNIQYF
NA | TRBJ2-3 | NA | TRBV6-6 | CASTQDGDTQYF
NA | TRBJ2-7 | few | TRBV27 | CASSNYPSANSYEQYF
NA | TRBJ2-3 | many | TRBV6-5 | CASSLGTPGLTDTQYF
NA | TRBJ2-3 | few | TRBV7-2 | CASSSGGLTITDTQYF
TRBD2 | TRBJ2-5 | NA | TRBV5-1 | CASSLGLAVTKETQYF
TRBD2 | TRBJ2-1 | few | TRBV28 | CASSLALGREGEQFF
TRBD1 | TRBJ2-4 | many | TRBV7-2 | CASSLRQGIQYF
NA | TRBJ1-3 | many | TRBV6-5 | CASSRTRNSGNTIYF
NA | TRBJ1-3 | many | TRBV7-3 | CASSLIGDSGNTIYF
NA | TRBJ1-2 | many | TRBV7-9 | CAARGETSFYGYTF
TRBD1 | TRBJ2-2 | many | TRBV4-2 | CASSQEGQGFFTGELFF
NA | TRBJ2-7 | NA | TRBV9 | CASSVVKSPGDEQYF
NA | TRBJ1-4 | many | TRBV7-2 | CASSPRGGGEKLFF
NA | TRBJ1-5 | few | TRBV6-2/TRBV6-3 | CASSSYYQAQHF
NA | TRBJ1-2 | many | TRBV2 | CASSVSGSNYGYTF
NA | TRBJ2-5 | many | TRBV29-1 | CSVAGRSQETQYF
TRBD1 | TRBJ1-2 | NA | TRBV23-1 | CASSHPGTGVYGYTF
NA | TRBJ2-1 | NA | TRBV4-2 | CASSHDPYNEQFF
TRBD2 | TRBJ2-3 | once | TRBV6-2/TRBV6-3 | CASGTGDYLYPSTDTQYF
NA | TRBJ2-5 | many | TRBV4-3 | CASSQDRGETQYF
TRBD1 | TRBJ1-4 | many | TRBV12-3/TRBV12-4 | CASSLGQGVGGEKLFF
NA | TRBJ2-1 | many | TRBV20-1 | CSARDPGIGFSNEQFF
NA | TRBJ1-3 | many | TRBV7-2 | CASSLEMAGAGNTIYF
NA | TRBJ1-1 | many | TRBV7-9 | CASSLTLKNTEAFF
TRBD1 | TRBJ1-1 | NA | TRBV7-9 | CASGQIQGATEAFF
TRBD2 | TRBJ2-7 | NA | TRBV20-1 | CSAIGGDYEQYF
NA | TRBJ1-6 | many | TRBV5-5 | CASSLVRDSSSYNSPLHF
NA | TRBJ2-7 | many | TRBV7-2 | CASSRAGDEQYF
NA | TRBJ1-2 | NA | TRBV29-1 | CSGLTGLDGYTF
NA | TRBJ2-3 | NA | TRBV7-9 | CASSSEYRGSESDTQYF
NA | TRBJ1-1 | NA | TRBV27 | CASSLRVREGVGTEAFF
NA | TRBJ1-5 | many | TRBV28 | CASDGGYSNQPQHF